Included here is one T cell receptor beta chain sequence, with context. Time point given: pretreatment peripheral blood. The data were produced by immunoSEQ multiplex PCR, yet TCRdb's version contains in-frame clones alone and is incomplete. The sample has 30,000 to 40,000 clones, approximately 80% seen once. The sample comes from a study of PD-L1 blockade in urothelial cancer. Trimming took 5 bases from V and 5 from J, leaving 15 bases between them. The CDR3 covers 14 residues. CDR1 is SSHAT and CDR2 is FNYEAQ in the germline V gene (reference sequence). The rearrangement uses TRBV7-7 and TRBJ1-2; D is perhaps TRBD1 (5 bases). Specimen: PBMCs, collected around atezolizumab (anti-PD-L1) treatment. The receptor comes from a man older than 75 with urothelial cancer. Here the CDR3 DNA reads TGTGCCAGCAGCCCCAGGGCGGGGGAGTATGGCTACACCTTC. Its translation is CASSPRAGEYGYTF. The variable domain in full, with the rest retrieved from reference TRBV7-7 and TRBJ1-2, is GAGVSQSPRYKVTKRGQDVTLRCDPISSHATLYWYQQALGQGPEFLTYFNYEAQPDKSGLPSDRFSAERPEGSISTLTIQRTEQRDSAMYRCASSPRAGEYGYTFGSGTRLTVV.